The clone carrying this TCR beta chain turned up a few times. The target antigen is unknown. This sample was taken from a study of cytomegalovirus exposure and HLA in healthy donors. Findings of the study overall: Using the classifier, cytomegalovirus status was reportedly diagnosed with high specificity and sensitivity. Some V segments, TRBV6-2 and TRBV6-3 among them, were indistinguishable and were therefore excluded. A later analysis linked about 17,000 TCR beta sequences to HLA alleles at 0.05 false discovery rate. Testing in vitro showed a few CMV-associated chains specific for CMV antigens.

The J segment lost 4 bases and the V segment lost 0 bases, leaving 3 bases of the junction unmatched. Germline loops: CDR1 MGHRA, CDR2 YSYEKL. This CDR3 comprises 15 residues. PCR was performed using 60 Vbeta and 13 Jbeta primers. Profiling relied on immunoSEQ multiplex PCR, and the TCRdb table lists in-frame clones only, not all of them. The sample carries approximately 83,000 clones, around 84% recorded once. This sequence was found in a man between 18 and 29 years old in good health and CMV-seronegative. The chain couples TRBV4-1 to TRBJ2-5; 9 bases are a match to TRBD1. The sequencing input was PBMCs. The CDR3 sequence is CASSQDGQGTETQYF. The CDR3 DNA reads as TGCGCCAGCAGCCAAGATGGACAGGGGACAGAGACCCAGTACTTC.